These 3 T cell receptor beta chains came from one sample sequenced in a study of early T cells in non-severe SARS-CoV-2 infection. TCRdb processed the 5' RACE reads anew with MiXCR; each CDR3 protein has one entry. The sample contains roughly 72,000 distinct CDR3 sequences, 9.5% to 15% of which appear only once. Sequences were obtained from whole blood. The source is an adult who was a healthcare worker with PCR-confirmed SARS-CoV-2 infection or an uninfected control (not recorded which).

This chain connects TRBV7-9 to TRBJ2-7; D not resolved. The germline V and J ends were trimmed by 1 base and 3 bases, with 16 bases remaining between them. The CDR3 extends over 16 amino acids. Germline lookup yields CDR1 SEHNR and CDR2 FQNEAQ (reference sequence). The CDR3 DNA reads TGTGCCAGCAGCTTAGACGGTACAACCTCGAACTACGAGCAGTACTTC. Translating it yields CASSLDGTTSNYEQYF.

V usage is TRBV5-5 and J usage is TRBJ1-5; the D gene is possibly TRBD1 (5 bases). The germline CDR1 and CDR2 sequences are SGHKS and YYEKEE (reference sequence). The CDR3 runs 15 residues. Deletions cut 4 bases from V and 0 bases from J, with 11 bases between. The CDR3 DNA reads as TGTGCCAGCAGCCAGGGACTCTATAGCAATCAGCCCCAGCATTTT. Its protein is CASSQGLYSNQPQHF.

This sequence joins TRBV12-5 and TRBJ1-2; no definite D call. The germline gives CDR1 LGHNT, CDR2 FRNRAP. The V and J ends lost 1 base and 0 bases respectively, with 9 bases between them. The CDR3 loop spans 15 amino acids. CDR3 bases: TGTGCTAGTGGTTTGGGGCAACTACCTAACTATGGCTACACCTTC. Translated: CASGLGQLPNYGYTF. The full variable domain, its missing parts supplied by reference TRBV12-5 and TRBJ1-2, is DARVTQTPRHKVTEMGQEVTMRCQPILGHNTVFWYRQTMMQGLELLAYFRNRAPLDDSGMPKDRFSAEMPDATLATLKIQPSEPRDSAVYFCASGLGQLPNYGYTFGSGTRLTVV.